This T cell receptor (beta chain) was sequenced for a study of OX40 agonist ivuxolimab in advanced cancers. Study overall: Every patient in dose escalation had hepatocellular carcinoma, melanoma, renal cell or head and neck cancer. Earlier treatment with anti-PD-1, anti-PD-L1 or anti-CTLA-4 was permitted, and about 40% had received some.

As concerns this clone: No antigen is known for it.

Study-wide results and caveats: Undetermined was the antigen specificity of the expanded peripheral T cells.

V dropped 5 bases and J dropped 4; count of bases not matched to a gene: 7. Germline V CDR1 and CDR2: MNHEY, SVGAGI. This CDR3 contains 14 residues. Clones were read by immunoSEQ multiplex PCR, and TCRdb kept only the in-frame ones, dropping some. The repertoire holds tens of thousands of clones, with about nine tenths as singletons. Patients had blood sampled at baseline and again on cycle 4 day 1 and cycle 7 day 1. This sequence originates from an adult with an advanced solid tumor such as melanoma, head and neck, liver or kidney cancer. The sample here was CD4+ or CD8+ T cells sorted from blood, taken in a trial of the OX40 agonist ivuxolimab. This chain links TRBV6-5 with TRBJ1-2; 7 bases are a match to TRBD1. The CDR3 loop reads CASSDREALYGYTF. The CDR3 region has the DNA TGTGCCAGCAGTGACAGGGAGGCCCTCTATGGCTACACCTTC.